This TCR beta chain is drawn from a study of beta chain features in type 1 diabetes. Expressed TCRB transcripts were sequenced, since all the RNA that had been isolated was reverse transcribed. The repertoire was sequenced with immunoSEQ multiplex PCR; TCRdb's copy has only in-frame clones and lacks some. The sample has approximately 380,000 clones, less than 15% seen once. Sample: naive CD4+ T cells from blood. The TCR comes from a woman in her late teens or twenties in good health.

The CDR3 nucleotides read TGTGCCACCAGCAGAGATAGGCGAGGGAATCAGCCCCAGCATTTT. This translates into CATSRDRRGNQPQHF. This chain uses TRBV15 with TRBJ1-5; D gene unclear. This CDR3 is built from 15 residues. Deletions cut 0 bases from V and 4 bases from J, with 10 bases between. Germline V gene data show CDR1 as LNHNV and CDR2 as YYDKDF (reference sequence). The variable domain in full, completed from reference TRBV15 and TRBJ1-5, reads DAMVIQNPRYQVTQFGKPVTLSCSQTLNHNVMYWYQQKSSQAPKLLFHYYDKDFNNEADTPDNFQSRRPNTSFCFLDIRSPGLGDTAMYLCATSRDRRGNQPQHFGDGTRLSIL.